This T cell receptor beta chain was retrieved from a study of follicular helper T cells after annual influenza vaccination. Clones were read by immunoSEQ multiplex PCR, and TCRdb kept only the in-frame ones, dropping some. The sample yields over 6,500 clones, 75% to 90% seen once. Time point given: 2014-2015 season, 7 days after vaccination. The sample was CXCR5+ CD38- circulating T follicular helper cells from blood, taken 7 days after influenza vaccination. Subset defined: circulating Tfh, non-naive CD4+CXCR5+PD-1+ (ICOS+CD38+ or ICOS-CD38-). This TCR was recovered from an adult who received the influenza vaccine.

The CDR3 spells CASSALSGSHNEQFF. CDR3 coding DNA: TGTGCCAGCAGCGCACTATCCGGGAGCCACAATGAGCAGTTCTTC. The V and J genes are TRBV9 and TRBJ2-1, with D possibly being TRBD2 (6 bases). From germline, CDR1 is SGDLS and CDR2 YYNGEE. The CDR3 runs 15 residues. V was shortened by 3 bases and J by 5 bases, with 15 bases between the two germline ends. The variable domain in full, with the rest retrieved from reference TRBV9 and TRBJ2-1, is DSGVTQTPKHLITATGQRVTLRCSPRSGDLSVYWYQQSLDQGLQFLIQYYNGEERAKGNILERFSAQQFPDLHSELNLSSLELGDSALYFCASSALSGSHNEQFFGPGTRLTVL.